This passage covers 23 T cell receptor beta chains from one sample sequenced in a study of blood T cell repertoires in COVID-19. The method was immunoSEQ multiplex PCR; TCRdb's version includes in-frame clones alone and lacks a portion of them. The data show approximately 280,000 clones, 75% to 90% seen once. The source material was peripheral blood. The receptors derive from a man aged 50 to 60 with acute or convalescent COVID-19.

The chain is built from TRBV15 and TRBJ1-1, with no clear D. Trimming took 0 bases from V and 5 from J, leaving 10 bases between them. The CDR3 sequence is 14 residues long. Germline V gene data show CDR1 as LNHNV and CDR2 as YYDKDF (reference sequence). CDR3 sequence (DNA): TGTGCCACCAGCAGAGATTTAGGGAGAACTGAAGCTTTCTTT. It translates to CATSRDLGRTEAFF.

The chain carries TRBV11-2 and TRBJ1-6; D uncertain. Germline V gene sequence: CDR1 SGHAT, CDR2 FQNNGV. The CDR3 runs to 16 residues. V was cut by 5 bases and J by 0 bases, with 11 bases left in between. CDR3 in DNA: TGTGCCAGCAGCCTCGTCCCTAGCTCCTATAATTCACCCCTCCACTTT. This gives the protein CASSLVPSSYNSPLHF.

The DNA of the CDR3 is TGTGCCAGCAGACAACCGGGGGGCAGGGGCAACACCATATATTTT. Its protein product is CASRQPGGRGNTIYF. This chain links TRBV6-5 with TRBJ1-3; a weak D match, TRBD1 (6 bases). The germline V gene has CDR1 MNHEY and CDR2 SVGAGI. This CDR3 has 15 amino acids. V was pared by 6 bases and J by 7 bases, with 19 bases between.

V and J are TRBV27 and TRBJ1-2; D unresolved. Per the germline V gene, CDR1 is MNHEY and CDR2 is SMNVEV (reference sequence). The V and J ends lost 5 bases and 7 bases respectively, with 20 bases between them. The CDR3 extends over 15 amino acids. CDR3 sequence reads: CASSPLPQALLGYTF. CDR3 sequence (DNA): TGTGCCAGCAGTCCCCTCCCCCAGGCCCTTCTTGGCTACACCTTC.

This clone was detected a few times. The same CDR3 is also encoded by other DNA sequences in this sample. Written as DNA, the CDR3 is TGTGCCAGCAGCCCAGGGGGTGCGAACACTGAAGCTTTCTTT. Residues: CASSPGGANTEAFF. J is TRBJ1-1 and V is TRBV9; TRBD1 matches 7 bases. The germline CDR1 and CDR2 sequences are SGDLS and YYNGEE. The V segment lost 4 bases and the J segment 1 base; nucleotides outside the gene matches: 4. This CDR3 comprises 14 residues.

The chain employs TRBV19 and TRBJ2-2, with D unresolved. V dropped 7 bases and J dropped 5 bases, with 17 bases sitting between them. The length of the CDR3 is 15 residues. The germline V gene encodes CDR1 LNHDA and CDR2 SQIVND (reference sequence). CDR3 loop: CASTLGITETGELFF. The CDR3 nucleotides read TGTGCCAGTACGTTGGGTATCACAGAGACCGGGGAGCTGTTTTTT.

The gene calls are TRBV5-1 and TRBJ1-2; D remains unclear. Germline CDR1 and CDR2: SGHRS and YFSETQ. V was clipped by 0 bases and J by 6 bases, with 9 bases between them. This CDR3 comprises 13 residues. DNA of the CDR3: TGCGCCAGCAGCTTGGTAGTAGAGAATGGCTACACCTTC. It specifies CASSLVVENGYTF. The whole variable domain, remainder taken from reference TRBV5-1 and TRBJ1-2, is KAGVTQTPRYLIKTRGQQVTLSCSPISGHRSVSWYQQTPGQGLQFLFEYFSETQRNKGNFPGRFSGRQFSNSRSEMNVSTLELGDSALYLCASSLVVENGYTFGSGTRLTVV.

This chain connects TRBV15 to TRBJ2-5; D is uncertain. The CDR3 is made up of 12 amino acids. The ends were cut back, 4 bases at V and 4 bases at J, with 7 bases in the middle. The germline V gene has CDR1 LNHNV and CDR2 YYDKDF (reference sequence). The CDR3 bases are TGTGCCACCAGCATCTCCGGAGAGACCCAGTACTTC. This encodes CATSISGETQYF. Filled out from reference TRBV15 and TRBJ2-5, the complete variable domain reads DAMVIQNPRYQVTQFGKPVTLSCSQTLNHNVMYWYQQKSSQAPKLLFHYYDKDFNNEADTPDNFQSRRPNTSFCFLDIRSPGLGDTAMYLCATSISGETQYFGPGTRLLVL.

This clone was observed a handful of times. V is TRBV5-4 and J is TRBJ2-7; no reliable D call. Trimming removed 4 bases at V and 7 bases at J, with 18 bases between. From germline, CDR1 is SGHNT and CDR2 YYREEE (reference sequence). The length of the CDR3 is 14 residues. Written as DNA, the CDR3 is TGTGCCAGCAGCGCCCCCCTATCCCTACGGGAGCAGTACTTC. Its translation: CASSAPLSLREQYF.

The chain employs TRBV5-5 and TRBJ2-5, with 10 bases that match TRBD1. The length of the CDR3 is 15 residues. Germline V gene data show CDR1 as SGHKS and CDR2 as YYEKEE (reference sequence). J gave up 3 bases and V 5 bases, and 7 bases lay outside the gene matches. As DNA, the CDR3 is TGTGCCAGCAGTCATGGGACAGGGGTAAAAGAGACCCAGTACTTC. Protein product: CASSHGTGVKETQYF.

CDR3 amino acids: CASSYRLSDQPQHF. The DNA for the CDR3 is TGTGCCAGCAGTTACCGGTTAAGTGATCAGCCCCAGCATTTT. The chain is built from TRBV6-6 and TRBJ1-5, with D uncertain. CDR1 is MNHNY and CDR2 is SVGAGI in the germline V gene (reference sequence). The CDR3 length is 14 residues. The germline V and J ends were trimmed by 2 bases and 5 bases, with 10 bases remaining between them.

The chain joins TRBV10-2 to TRBJ2-7; tentatively, D is TRBD2 (5 bases). The germline V gene has CDR1 WSHSY and CDR2 SAAADI. CDR3 length: 12 amino acids. V was clipped by 5 bases and J by 5 bases, with 10 bases between them. The CDR3 DNA reads TGCGCCAGCAGTCGGACCGGGGACGAGCAGTACTTC. Its protein is CASSRTGDEQYF.

J is TRBJ2-7 and V is TRBV19, with TRBD2 matching over 13 bases. Trimming at V came to 6 bases and at J to 2 bases, leaving 7 bases not matched to a gene. This CDR3 has 16 residues. Germline CDR1 LNHDA, CDR2 SQIVND (reference sequence). In nucleotides, the CDR3 is TGTGCCAGTAGCAACCCCACTAGCGGGGGGGCCTACGAGCAGTACTTC. Translating it yields CASSNPTSGGAYEQYF.

The chain employs TRBV21-1 and TRBJ2-7; the table's D call, TRBD1, was not checked against the DNA. TRBV21-1 is tagged as a pseudogene. The CDR3 loop spans 11 amino acids. The CDR3 DNA reads as TGTGCCACGGGACACCTCTACGAGCAGTACTTC. Residues: CATGHLYEQYF.

This chain links TRBV7-3 with TRBJ2-4; a weak D match, TRBD1 (7 bases). Deletions cut 5 bases from V and 1 base from J, with 18 bases between. The CDR3 consists of 17 residues. The germline V gene has CDR1 SGHTA and CDR2 FQGTGA. In DNA form, the CDR3 reads TGTGCCAGCAGCCCGGGCAGGGGGGCGCGGGCCAAAAACATTCAGTACTTC. This encodes CASSPGRGARAKNIQYF. Complete variable domain (other parts from reference TRBV7-3 and TRBJ2-4): GAGVSQTPSNKVTEKGKYVELRCDPISGHTALYWYRQSLGQGPEFLIYFQGTGAADDSGLPNDRFFAVRPEGSVSTLKIQRTERGDSAVYLCASSPGRGARAKNIQYFGAGTRLSVL.

The chain joins TRBV5-1 to TRBJ2-5, with TRBD1 as a possible D gene (6 bases). The ends were cut back, 0 bases at V and 5 bases at J, with 11 bases in the middle. The CDR3 consists of 14 residues. Germline V gene data show CDR1 as SGHRS and CDR2 as YFSETQ. CDR3: CASSLDRAGETQYF. CDR3 in DNA: TGCGCCAGCAGCTTGGACAGGGCAGGCGAGACCCAGTACTTC.

The chain combines TRBV6-5 with TRBJ1-1; weak D call: TRBD1 (5 bases). The CDR3 extends over 13 amino acids. V was shortened by 7 bases and J by 0 bases, with 9 bases between the two germline ends. Germline values: CDR1 MNHEY, CDR2 SVGAGI. The CDR3 sequence is CASNRGVNTEAFF. DNA for the CDR3: TGTGCCAGCAATCGGGGGGTGAACACTGAAGCTTTCTTT.

V usage is TRBV6-7 and J usage is TRBJ2-1; 10 nucleotides agree with TRBD2. TRBV6-7 is designated an ORF whose function remains uncertain. CDR3 length: 17 residues. The V segment lost 6 bases and the J segment 7 bases; nucleotides outside the gene matches: 15. CDR3 bases: TGTGCCAGCAGCCCTCCTAGCGGGGGATCCGTTTGGAATGAGCAGTTCTTC. This sequence encodes CASSPPSGGSVWNEQFF.

V usage is TRBV30 and J usage is TRBJ2-7; 9 positions match TRBD1. V dropped 5 bases and J dropped 6; count of bases not matched to a gene: 8. Per the germline V gene, CDR1 is GTSNPN and CDR2 is SVGIG (reference sequence). CDR3 length: 13 residues. The CDR3 nucleotides read TGTGCCTGGGAGAGTTGGGACAGGGCCGAGCAGTACTTC. It encodes CAWESWDRAEQYF.

The rearrangement uses TRBV30 and TRBJ1-5; the match to TRBD1 covers 7 bases. The CDR3 is 16 residues long. V shed 1 base and J 0 bases; nucleotides not matched to a gene: 6. Germline values: CDR1 GTSNPN, CDR2 SVGIG (reference sequence). The CDR3 nucleotides read TGTGCCTGGAGTGGACAGGGAGGTAATAGCAATCAGCCCCAGCATTTT. Translating gives CAWSGQGGNSNQPQHF.

The J gene is TRBJ2-3, the V gene TRBV12-3 or TRBV12-4; D is uncertain. Trimming removed 7 bases from V and 1 base from J, with 3 bases in between. The CDR3 sequence is 11 residues long. The CDR3 coding sequence is TGTGCCAGCACCGGCACAGATACGCAGTATTTT. Protein sequence: CASTGTDTQYF.

The CDR3 nucleotides read TGTGCCAGCAGCCGGGACAGTCGCTACGAGCAGTACTTC. Translated: CASSRDSRYEQYF. V gene TRBV12-3 or TRBV12-4 combines with J gene TRBJ2-7; 7 nucleotides match TRBD1. Trimming at V came to 6 bases and at J to 3 bases, leaving 5 bases not matched to a gene. The CDR3 totals 13 residues.

The CDR3 region is CSASTSGANTGELFF. The CDR3 bases are TGCAGTGCTAGTACTAGCGGGGCGAACACCGGGGAGCTGTTTTTT. The gene calls are TRBV20-1 and TRBJ2-2, with TRBD2 matching over 10 bases. Germline V gives CDR1 DFQATT, CDR2 SNEGSKA (reference sequence). This CDR3 spans 15 amino acids. Trimming cost V 3 bases and J 0 bases; bases outside gene matches: 1.